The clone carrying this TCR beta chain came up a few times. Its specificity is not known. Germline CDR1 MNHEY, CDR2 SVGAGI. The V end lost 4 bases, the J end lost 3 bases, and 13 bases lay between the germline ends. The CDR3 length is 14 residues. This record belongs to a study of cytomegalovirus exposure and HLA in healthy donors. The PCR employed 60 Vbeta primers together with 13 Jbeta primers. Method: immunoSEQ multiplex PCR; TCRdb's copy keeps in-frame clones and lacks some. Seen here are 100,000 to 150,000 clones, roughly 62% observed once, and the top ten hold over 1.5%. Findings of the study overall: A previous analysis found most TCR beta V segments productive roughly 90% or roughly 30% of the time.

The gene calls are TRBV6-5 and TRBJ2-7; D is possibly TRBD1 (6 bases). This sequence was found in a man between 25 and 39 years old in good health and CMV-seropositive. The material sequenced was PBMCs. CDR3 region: CASSSRTVYYEQYF. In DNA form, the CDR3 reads TGTGCCAGCAGTTCCAGGACAGTCTACTACGAGCAGTACTTC.